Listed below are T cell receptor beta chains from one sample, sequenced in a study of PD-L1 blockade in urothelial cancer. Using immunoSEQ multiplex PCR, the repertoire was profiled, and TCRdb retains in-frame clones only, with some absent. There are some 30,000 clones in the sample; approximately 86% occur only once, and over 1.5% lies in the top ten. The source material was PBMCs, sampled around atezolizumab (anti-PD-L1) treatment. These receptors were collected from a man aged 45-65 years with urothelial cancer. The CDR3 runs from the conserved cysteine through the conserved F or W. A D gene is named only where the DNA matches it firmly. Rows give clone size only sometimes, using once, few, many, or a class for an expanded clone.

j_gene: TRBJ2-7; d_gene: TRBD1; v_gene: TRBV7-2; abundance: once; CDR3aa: CASSEGQGRYEQYF; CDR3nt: TGTGCCAGCAGCGAAGGACAGGGGAGATACGAGCAGTACTTC
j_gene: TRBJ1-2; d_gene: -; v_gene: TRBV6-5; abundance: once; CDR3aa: CASIQPGTLWSYTF; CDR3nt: TGTGCCAGCATCCAACCCGGGACACTTTGGAGCTACACCTTC
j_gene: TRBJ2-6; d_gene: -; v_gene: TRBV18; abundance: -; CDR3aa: CASSGQGLTSGANVLTF; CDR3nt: TGTGCCAGCTCAGGGCAGGGGTTAACTTCTGGGGCCAACGTCCTGACTTTC
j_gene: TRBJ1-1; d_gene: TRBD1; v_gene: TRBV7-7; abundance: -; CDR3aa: CASRQRTGRKKSNTEAFF; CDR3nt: TGTGCTAGCAGACAAAGGACAGGGCGAAAAAAGTCGAACACTGAAGCTTTCTTT
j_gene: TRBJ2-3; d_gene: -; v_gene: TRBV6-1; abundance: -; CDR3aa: CASLGYTDTQYF; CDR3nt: TGTGCCAGCCTAGGCTACACAGATACGCAGTATTTT
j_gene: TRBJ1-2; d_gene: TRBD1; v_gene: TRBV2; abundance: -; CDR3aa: CASSPRTGASYGYTF; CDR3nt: TGTGCCAGCAGCCCTAGGACAGGGGCGAGCTATGGCTACACCTTC
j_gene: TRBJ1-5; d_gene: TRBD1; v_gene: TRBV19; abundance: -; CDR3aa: CASAGQGFQPQHF; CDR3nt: TGTGCCAGTGCCGGACAGGGGTTTCAGCCCCAGCATTTT
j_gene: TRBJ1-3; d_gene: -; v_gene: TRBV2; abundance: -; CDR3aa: CASSVGRAGGNTIYF; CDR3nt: TGTGCCAGCAGTGTCGGTAGGGCGGGGGGAAACACCATATATTTT
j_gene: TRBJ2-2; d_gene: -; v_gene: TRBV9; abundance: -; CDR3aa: CASSPESGTGELFF; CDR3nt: TGTGCCAGCAGCCCGGAATCGGGGACCGGGGAGCTGTTTTTT
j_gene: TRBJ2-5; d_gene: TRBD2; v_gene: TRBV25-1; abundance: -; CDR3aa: CASSEYAREGETQYF; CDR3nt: TGTGCCAGCAGTGAATATGCCCGGGAGGGGGAGACCCAGTACTTC
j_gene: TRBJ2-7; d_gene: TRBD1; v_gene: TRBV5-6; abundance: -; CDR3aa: CASSFGTVSYEQYF; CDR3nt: TGTGCCAGCAGCTTTGGGACAGTATCCTACGAGCAGTACTTC
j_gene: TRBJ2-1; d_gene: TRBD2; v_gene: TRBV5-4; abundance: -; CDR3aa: CASSKFLAGSYNEQFF; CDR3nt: TGTGCCAGCAGTAAATTTCTAGCGGGGTCCTACAATGAGCAGTTCTTC
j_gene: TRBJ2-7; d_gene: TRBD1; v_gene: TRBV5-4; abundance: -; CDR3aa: CASSKDRGATYEQYF; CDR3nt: TGTGCCAGCAGCAAGGACAGGGGGGCCACCTACGAGCAGTACTTC
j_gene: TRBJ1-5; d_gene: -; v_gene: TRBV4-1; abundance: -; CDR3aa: CASSQREDNQPQHF; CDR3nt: TGCGCCAGCAGCCAAAGGGAGGACAATCAGCCCCAGCATTTT
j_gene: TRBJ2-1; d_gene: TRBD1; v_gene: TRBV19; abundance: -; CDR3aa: CASSIEGQISEQFF; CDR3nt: TGTGCCAGTAGTATAGAGGGACAGATTTCGGAGCAGTTCTTC
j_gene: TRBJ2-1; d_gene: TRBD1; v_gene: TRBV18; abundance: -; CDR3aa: CASSPPGQGVGEQFF; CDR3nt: TGTGCCAGCTCACCGCCGGGACAGGGGGTCGGTGAGCAGTTCTTC
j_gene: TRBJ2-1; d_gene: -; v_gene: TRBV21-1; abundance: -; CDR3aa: CAEVADEQFF; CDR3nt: TGTGCAGAAGTGGCGGATGAGCAGTTCTTC
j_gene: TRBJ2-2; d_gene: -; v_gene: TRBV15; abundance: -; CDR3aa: CATSREAGLTGELFF; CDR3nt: TGTGCCACCAGCAGAGAGGCAGGTCTAACCGGGGAGCTGTTTTTT
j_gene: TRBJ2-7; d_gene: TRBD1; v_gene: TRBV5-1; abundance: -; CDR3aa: CASRESQGAAYEQYF; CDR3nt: TGCGCCAGCAGAGAATCACAGGGGGCGGCCTACGAGCAGTACTTC
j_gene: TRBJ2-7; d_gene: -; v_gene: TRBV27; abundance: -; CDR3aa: CASSPMGSFEQYF; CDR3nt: TGTGCCAGCAGTCCTATGGGCAGCTTCGAGCAGTACTTC
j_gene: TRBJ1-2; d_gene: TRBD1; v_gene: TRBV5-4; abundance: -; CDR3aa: CASSLGTGLDYGYTF; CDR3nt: TGTGCCAGCAGCTTGGGGACAGGGCTAGACTATGGCTACACCTTC
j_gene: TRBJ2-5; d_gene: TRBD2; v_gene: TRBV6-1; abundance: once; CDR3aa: CASRLSGGQETQYF; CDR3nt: TGTGCCAGCAGGCTTAGCGGGGGTCAAGAGACCCAGTACTTC
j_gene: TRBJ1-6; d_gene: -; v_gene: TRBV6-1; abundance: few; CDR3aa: CASGGRSYNSPLHF; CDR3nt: TGTGCCAGCGGGGGGAGGTCCTATAATTCACCCCTCCACTTT
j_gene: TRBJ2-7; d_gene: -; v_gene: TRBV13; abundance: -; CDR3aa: CASSLRNRRTVGNEQYF; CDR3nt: TGTGCCAGCAGCTTAAGGAACAGGAGAACTGTGGGCAACGAGCAGTACTTC
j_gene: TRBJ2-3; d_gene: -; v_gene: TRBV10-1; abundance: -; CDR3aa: CASSEGSPDTQYF; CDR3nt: TGCGCCAGCAGTGAGGGTAGTCCAGATACGCAGTATTTT
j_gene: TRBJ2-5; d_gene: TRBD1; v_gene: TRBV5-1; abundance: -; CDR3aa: CASSFAGTGVRQETQYF; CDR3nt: TGCGCCAGCAGCTTTGCGGGGACAGGGGTGCGGCAAGAGACCCAGTACTTC
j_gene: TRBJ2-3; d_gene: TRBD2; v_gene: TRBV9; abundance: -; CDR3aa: CASSVGLAGGLYNTDTQYF; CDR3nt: TGTGCCAGCAGCGTAGGTTTAGCGGGAGGGCTATACAACACAGATACGCAGTATTTT
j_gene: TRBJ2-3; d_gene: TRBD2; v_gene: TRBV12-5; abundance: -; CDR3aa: CASGPGVAGDTDTQYF; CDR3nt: TGTGCTAGTGGTCCCGGGGTAGCGGGGGACACAGATACGCAGTATTTT
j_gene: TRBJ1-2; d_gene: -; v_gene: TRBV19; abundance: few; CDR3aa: CASSIRPSAGNYGYTF; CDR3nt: TGTGCCAGTAGTATAAGACCGAGCGCTGGGAACTATGGCTACACCTTC
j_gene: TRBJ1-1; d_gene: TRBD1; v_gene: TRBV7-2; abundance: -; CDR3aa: CASRTGTGEAFF; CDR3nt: TGTGCCAGCAGGACCGGGACAGGGGAAGCTTTCTTT
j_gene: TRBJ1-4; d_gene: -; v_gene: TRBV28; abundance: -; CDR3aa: CASGRPNEKLFF; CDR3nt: TGTGCCAGCGGCAGGCCTAATGAAAAACTGTTTTTT